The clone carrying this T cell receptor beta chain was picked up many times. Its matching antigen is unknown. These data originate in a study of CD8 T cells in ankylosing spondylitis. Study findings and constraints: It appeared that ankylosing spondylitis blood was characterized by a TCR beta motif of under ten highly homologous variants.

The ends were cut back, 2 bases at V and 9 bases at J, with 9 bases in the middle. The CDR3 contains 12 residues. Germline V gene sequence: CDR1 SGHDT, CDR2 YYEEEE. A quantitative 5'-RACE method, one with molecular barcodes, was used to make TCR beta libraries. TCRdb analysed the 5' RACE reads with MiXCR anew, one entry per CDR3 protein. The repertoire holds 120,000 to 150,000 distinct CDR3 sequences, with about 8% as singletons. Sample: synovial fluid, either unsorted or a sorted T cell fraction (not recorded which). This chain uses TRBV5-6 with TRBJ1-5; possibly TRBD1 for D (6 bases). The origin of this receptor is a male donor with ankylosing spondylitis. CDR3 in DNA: TGTGCCAGCAGCTTAGGGGGGCTGCCCCAGCATTTT. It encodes CASSLGGLPQHF.